This T cell receptor beta chain was identified in a study of CD8+CD57+ T cells in acquired aplastic anemia. The authors sequenced patients whose flow cytometry had shown CD8+CD57+ cell expansion. The sample holds many counts of this clonotype. This CDR3 is 12 amino acids long. Germline-derived CDR1 and CDR2 are SGHRS and YFSETQ. The V end was cut by 4 bases, the J end by 6 bases, with 8 bases between. TCR beta VDJ and CDR3 profiles were obtained from a genomic DNA template. Each CDR3 protein gets one entry after TCRdb re-called the reads with MiXCR. In the table there are about 220,000 distinct CDR3 sequences, about 44% of which are singletons.

Sequenced input: sorted CD4+, CD8+, or CD8+CD57+ T cells (not recorded which) from PBMCs. The J gene is TRBJ2-1, the V gene TRBV5-1; D is uncertain. The clonotype originates from a human donor with aplastic anemia. This CDR3 is CASSESANEQFF. Here the CDR3 DNA reads TGCGCCAGCAGCGAATCTGCCAATGAGCAGTTCTTC.